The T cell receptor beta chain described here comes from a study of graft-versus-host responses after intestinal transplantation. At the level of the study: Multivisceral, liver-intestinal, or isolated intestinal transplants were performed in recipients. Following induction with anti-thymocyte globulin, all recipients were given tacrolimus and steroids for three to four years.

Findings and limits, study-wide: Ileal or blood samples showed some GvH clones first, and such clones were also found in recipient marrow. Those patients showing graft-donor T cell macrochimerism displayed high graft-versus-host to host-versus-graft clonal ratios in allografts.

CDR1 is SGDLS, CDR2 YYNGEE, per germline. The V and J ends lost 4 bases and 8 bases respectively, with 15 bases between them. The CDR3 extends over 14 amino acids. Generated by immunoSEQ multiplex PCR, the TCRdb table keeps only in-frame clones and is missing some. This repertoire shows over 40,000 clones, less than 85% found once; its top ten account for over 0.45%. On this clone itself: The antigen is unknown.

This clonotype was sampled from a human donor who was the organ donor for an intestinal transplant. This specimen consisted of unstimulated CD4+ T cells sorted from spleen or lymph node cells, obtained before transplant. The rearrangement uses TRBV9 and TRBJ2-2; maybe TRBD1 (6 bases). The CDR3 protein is CASSPRDNWGELFF. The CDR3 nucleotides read TGTGCCAGCAGCCCCCGGGACAATTGGGGGGAGCTGTTTTTT.